Described below is a single T cell receptor beta chain sequence and its context. What antigen it recognizes has not been identified. Within one base of it there is no much larger clone, and no base qualities were kept. The immunoSEQ Assay, a bias-controlled multiplex PCR, was used to amplify TCRbeta CDR3 regions from genomic DNA. The authors' analysis ran thus. Nucleated cell counts per sample were estimated from amplification of reference gene primers within the assay. To quantify the absolute abundance of each unique TCRbeta CDR3 rearrangement, sequence reads were collapsed and filtered. Productive Simpson clonality was computed per sample as the square root of Simpson's diversity index over productive rearrangements. Here the immuneACCESS table is served through TCRdb, limited to in-frame sequences with V and J called. Missing clones are a known gap in these copies; in checked studies unresolved V genes cover under half, and the rest lacks a known reason. V and J calls and clone size are given by that table; D and trimming were obtained from the DNA. A total of roughly 150,000 clones appear in this sample, around 81% of them only once. The leading ten clones occupy 11% of the sample.

Including cysteine and phenylalanine, the CDR3 has 14 amino acids. The kept DNA is CDR3 alone, 42 bases in frame from the first base. V lost 5 bases and J lost 6 bases, and the count of bases not matched to a germline gene is 4. According to the germline V gene (reference sequence), CDR1 reads LNHDA and CDR2 reads SQIVND. The data belong to a study of blood T cell repertoires in COVID-19 (TCRdb year 2020). For the study in its entirety: Samples from collaborators originated in the United States, Italy and Spain and spanned both the acute and convalescent phases of COVID-19. The prospective study material was composed of cDNA or gDNA derived from T cells, B-cell-depleted T cells, or PBMCs. Deeply sampled blood TCRbeta repertoires from subjects exposed to, actively infected with, or recovered from COVID-19 were included in the dataset. The repertoires were made available in a free public database intended to serve as a resource for research on the immune response to SARS-CoV-2. The samples were drawn from two sources: the first 160 participants of the ongoing ImmuneRACE study, and fewer than 1,500 subjects contributed by 6 global collaborators. Nearly every sample came with metadata listing a de-identified subject ID, COVID-19 status, age in years and sex. Where available, HLA class I and class II types were taken from metadata supplied by the sample provider and were not determined by assay-based typing.

The paper as a whole reports these results and caveats: The amount of clinical and demographic metadata varied by source and participant and was provided uncurated.

Collaborating institutions collected whole blood in K2EDTA tubes following their own protocols. Collaborator samples were shipped for TCRbeta analysis as frozen whole blood, isolated PBMCs, or DNA extracted from either sample type. This receptor was identified in a man in his fifties or sixties with active or convalescent COVID-19. The V and J segments used are TRBV19 and TRBJ2-2, and TRBD1 aligns with 9 junction nucleotides. Sequenced sample: peripheral blood. This receptor carries the CDR3 CASSPDRGPGELFF. At the DNA level, the sequence is TGTGCCAGTAGTCCGGACAGGGGTCCCGGGGAGCTGTTTTTT.